This T cell receptor (beta chain) was found in a study of CD8 T cells in ankylosing spondylitis. A note on this clonotype: What it recognizes is unknown. A much larger clonotype is one base distant, so this may be a read error.

Study-wide results and caveats: Disease-linked clones had a CD8+ phenotype and relatively low frequency in peripheral blood.

From the 5' RACE reads, TCRdb called clonotypes with MiXCR, one entry per CDR3 protein. This sample yields around 130,000 distinct CDR3 sequences, of which approximately 14% are seen a single time; around 3% belongs to the top ten. Trimming cost V 0 bases and J 0 bases, with 13 bases left between them. CDR1 and CDR2 (germline): DFQATT, SNEGSKA (reference sequence). The CDR3 has 16 amino acids. The source is a female donor with ankylosing spondylitis or in good health (not recorded which). Sequencing was performed on blood, either unsorted or a sorted T cell fraction (not recorded which). This chain links TRBV20-1 with TRBJ2-3; D gene unclear. CDR3 in amino acids: CSARDPRSCSTDTQYF. CDR3 DNA: TGCAGTGCTAGAGATCCCCGATCGTGTAGCACAGATACGCAGTATTTT.